Below are 4 T cell receptor beta chains sequenced from a single sample in a study of T cell responses to AZD1222 COVID-19 vaccine. Using immunoSEQ multiplex PCR, the repertoire was profiled, and TCRdb retains in-frame clones only, with some absent. The table includes over 45,000 clones, 89% detected once. Sequenced material: peripheral blood, taken 28 days after the second AZD1222 dose. All receptors derive from an adult who received the AZD1222 COVID-19 vaccine.

This clone was seen just once. The gene calls are TRBV30 and TRBJ2-1; no reliable D call. Trimming removed 3 bases at V and 5 bases at J, with 14 bases between. The CDR3 contains 14 residues. In germline, CDR1 is GTSNPN, CDR2 SVGIG (reference sequence). The CDR3, as DNA: TGTGCCTGGAGGGTGAACGACGACCACAATGAGCAGTTCTTC. This gives the protein CAWRVNDDHNEQFF.

CDR3 DNA sequence: TGTGCCAGCAGCCCCCTAGCGGGAGTCCGGGGGAATGAGCAGTTCTTC. It translates to CASSPLAGVRGNEQFF. The V call is TRBV9, the J call TRBJ2-1, with TRBD2 matching 10 bases. V trimming: 4 bases; J trimming: 7 bases; junction bases outside the gene matches: 11. CDR1 is SGDLS, CDR2 YYNGEE, per germline. This CDR3 is built from 16 residues.

The chain uses TRBV10-2 and TRBJ1-2; 12 bases align to TRBD1. This CDR3 comprises 16 residues. Losses at the gene ends were 6 bases for V and 6 bases for J; bases not matched to a gene: 11. Germline V CDR1 and CDR2: WSHSY, SAAADI. The CDR3 here is CASSAAGTGGLDGYTF. The CDR3 nucleotides read TGCGCCAGCAGCGCCGCCGGGACAGGGGGCCTCGATGGCTACACCTTC.

This sequence joins TRBV11-2 and TRBJ1-1; no definite D call. This CDR3 has 14 amino acids. Per the germline V gene, CDR1 is SGHAT and CDR2 is FQNNGV. The V gene lost 5 bases and the J gene lost 1 base, with 11 bases spanning the gap. CDR3 sequence (DNA): TGTGCCAGCAGCGTAGGAATCAGGAACACTGAAGCTTTCTTT. Its translation is CASSVGIRNTEAFF.